Listed below are T cell receptor beta chains from one sample, sequenced in a study of Ad26.COV2.S vaccination and SARS-CoV-2 variants. Only in-frame clones appear in the TCRdb table, and some are missing; sequencing was by immunoSEQ multiplex PCR. This table has around 300,000 clones, about 85% appearing once. The material was peripheral blood, obtained in a trial of Ad26.COV2.S vaccine versus placebo. The source of these receptors is a person aged 18-60 years who received the Ad26.COV2.S COVID-19 vaccine or a placebo. CDR3s include the opening cysteine and the closing phenylalanine or tryptophan. The D gene is left open where the match is weak.

TRBJ2-3 | 12 | TRBV7-2 | NA | CASSPNGDTQYF
TRBJ1-6 | 14 | TRBV30 | NA | CAWSIGDNNSPLHF
TRBJ2-5 | 14 | TRBV6-5 | NA | CASSYLTGKETQYF
TRBJ2-3 | 16 | TRBV5-4 | TRBD2 | CASSSRTSGTIDTQYF
TRBJ2-7 | 15 | TRBV3-1/TRBV3-2 | TRBD2 | CASSLPAGGTGEQYF
TRBJ1-2 | 15 | TRBV27 | NA | CASSLGPRGTYGYTF
TRBJ2-1 | 16 | TRBV19 | TRBD2 | CASRLSGTSSYNEQFF
TRBJ2-2 | 17 | TRBV7-2 | NA | CASSLLVRVERTGELFF
TRBJ1-5 | 15 | TRBV4-1 | NA | CASSQDGGAVQPQHF
TRBJ1-5 | 14 | TRBV6-6 | TRBD1 | CASSFGTGNQPQHF
TRBJ1-1 | 12 | TRBV7-3 | NA | CASSRGDTEAFF
TRBJ1-1 | 13 | TRBV5-1 | NA | CASSLEGIMVAFF
TRBJ1-2 | 14 | TRBV4-1 | NA | CASSPTKGNYGYTF
TRBJ2-7 | 15 | TRBV9 | NA | CASSVGATKGYEQYF
TRBJ2-3 | 17 | TRBV20-1 | TRBD2 | CSASSSGGTTSTDTQYF
TRBJ1-1 | 14 | TRBV10-3 | TRBD1 | CAITGTGMNTEAFF
TRBJ1-2 | 15 | TRBV6-2/TRBV6-3 | TRBD1 | CASSYLTGGASGYTF
TRBJ2-3 | 15 | TRBV5-1 | NA | CASSLNGHLTDTQYF
TRBJ1-1 | 14 | TRBV5-5 | TRBD1 | CASSKKDRGLEAFF
TRBJ2-1 | 15 | TRBV4-3 | NA | CASSQNRGTYNEQFF
TRBJ2-2 | 16 | TRBV23-1 | NA | CASSHSPRLRAGELFF
TRBJ2-1 | 16 | TRBV28 | TRBD2 | CASSPGLAGSYNEQFF
TRBJ1-1 | 12 | TRBV11-2 | NA | CASSLGTTEAFF
TRBJ2-1 | 11 | TRBV30 | NA | CAWSLGREQFF
TRBJ1-1 | 14 | TRBV27 | TRBD1 | CASRLQGANTEAFF
TRBJ1-2 | 20 | TRBV3-1/TRBV3-2 | TRBD1 | CASSQGWGGQGASTNYGYTF
TRBJ2-1 | 16 | TRBV7-3 | TRBD2 | CASSPGLAGGMDEQFF
TRBJ2-2 | 13 | TRBV14 | NA | CASSQGRAGELFF
TRBJ1-5 | 13 | TRBV2 | TRBD1 | CASGRQGRQPQHF
TRBJ2-1 | 13 | TRBV6-5 | TRBD1 | CASRNRGAIEQFF
TRBJ1-2 | 14 | TRBV7-2 | NA | CASSLGYRVQGYTF
TRBJ1-2 | 15 | TRBV28 | NA | CASSLQADTNYGYTF
TRBJ2-2 | 21 | TRBV9 | NA | CARSVPPGGGQGSPNTGELFF
TRBJ2-7 | 14 | TRBV11-3 | NA | CASSPFGGAYEQYF
TRBJ1-5 | 15 | TRBV18 | NA | CASSPRSNSNQPQHF
TRBJ1-1 | 15 | TRBV7-9 | NA | CASTAAPPMNTEAFF
TRBJ1-4 | 14 | TRBV7-3 | NA | CASSLNSYNEKLFF
TRBJ2-2 | 18 | TRBV9 | TRBD2 | CASSTPRTSALDDGELFF
TRBJ2-3 | 15 | TRBV11-2 | TRBD2 | CASSLDLAGADTQYF
TRBJ2-3 | 13 | TRBV11-3 | NA | CASSARGTDTQYF
TRBJ2-7 | 15 | TRBV7-2 | TRBD2 | CASSPKAGAYYEQYF
TRBJ2-3 | 16 | TRBV13 | TRBD2 | CASSSWTSGVEDTQYF
TRBJ1-5 | 14 | TRBV30 | TRBD1 | CAWRTGGAAQPQHF